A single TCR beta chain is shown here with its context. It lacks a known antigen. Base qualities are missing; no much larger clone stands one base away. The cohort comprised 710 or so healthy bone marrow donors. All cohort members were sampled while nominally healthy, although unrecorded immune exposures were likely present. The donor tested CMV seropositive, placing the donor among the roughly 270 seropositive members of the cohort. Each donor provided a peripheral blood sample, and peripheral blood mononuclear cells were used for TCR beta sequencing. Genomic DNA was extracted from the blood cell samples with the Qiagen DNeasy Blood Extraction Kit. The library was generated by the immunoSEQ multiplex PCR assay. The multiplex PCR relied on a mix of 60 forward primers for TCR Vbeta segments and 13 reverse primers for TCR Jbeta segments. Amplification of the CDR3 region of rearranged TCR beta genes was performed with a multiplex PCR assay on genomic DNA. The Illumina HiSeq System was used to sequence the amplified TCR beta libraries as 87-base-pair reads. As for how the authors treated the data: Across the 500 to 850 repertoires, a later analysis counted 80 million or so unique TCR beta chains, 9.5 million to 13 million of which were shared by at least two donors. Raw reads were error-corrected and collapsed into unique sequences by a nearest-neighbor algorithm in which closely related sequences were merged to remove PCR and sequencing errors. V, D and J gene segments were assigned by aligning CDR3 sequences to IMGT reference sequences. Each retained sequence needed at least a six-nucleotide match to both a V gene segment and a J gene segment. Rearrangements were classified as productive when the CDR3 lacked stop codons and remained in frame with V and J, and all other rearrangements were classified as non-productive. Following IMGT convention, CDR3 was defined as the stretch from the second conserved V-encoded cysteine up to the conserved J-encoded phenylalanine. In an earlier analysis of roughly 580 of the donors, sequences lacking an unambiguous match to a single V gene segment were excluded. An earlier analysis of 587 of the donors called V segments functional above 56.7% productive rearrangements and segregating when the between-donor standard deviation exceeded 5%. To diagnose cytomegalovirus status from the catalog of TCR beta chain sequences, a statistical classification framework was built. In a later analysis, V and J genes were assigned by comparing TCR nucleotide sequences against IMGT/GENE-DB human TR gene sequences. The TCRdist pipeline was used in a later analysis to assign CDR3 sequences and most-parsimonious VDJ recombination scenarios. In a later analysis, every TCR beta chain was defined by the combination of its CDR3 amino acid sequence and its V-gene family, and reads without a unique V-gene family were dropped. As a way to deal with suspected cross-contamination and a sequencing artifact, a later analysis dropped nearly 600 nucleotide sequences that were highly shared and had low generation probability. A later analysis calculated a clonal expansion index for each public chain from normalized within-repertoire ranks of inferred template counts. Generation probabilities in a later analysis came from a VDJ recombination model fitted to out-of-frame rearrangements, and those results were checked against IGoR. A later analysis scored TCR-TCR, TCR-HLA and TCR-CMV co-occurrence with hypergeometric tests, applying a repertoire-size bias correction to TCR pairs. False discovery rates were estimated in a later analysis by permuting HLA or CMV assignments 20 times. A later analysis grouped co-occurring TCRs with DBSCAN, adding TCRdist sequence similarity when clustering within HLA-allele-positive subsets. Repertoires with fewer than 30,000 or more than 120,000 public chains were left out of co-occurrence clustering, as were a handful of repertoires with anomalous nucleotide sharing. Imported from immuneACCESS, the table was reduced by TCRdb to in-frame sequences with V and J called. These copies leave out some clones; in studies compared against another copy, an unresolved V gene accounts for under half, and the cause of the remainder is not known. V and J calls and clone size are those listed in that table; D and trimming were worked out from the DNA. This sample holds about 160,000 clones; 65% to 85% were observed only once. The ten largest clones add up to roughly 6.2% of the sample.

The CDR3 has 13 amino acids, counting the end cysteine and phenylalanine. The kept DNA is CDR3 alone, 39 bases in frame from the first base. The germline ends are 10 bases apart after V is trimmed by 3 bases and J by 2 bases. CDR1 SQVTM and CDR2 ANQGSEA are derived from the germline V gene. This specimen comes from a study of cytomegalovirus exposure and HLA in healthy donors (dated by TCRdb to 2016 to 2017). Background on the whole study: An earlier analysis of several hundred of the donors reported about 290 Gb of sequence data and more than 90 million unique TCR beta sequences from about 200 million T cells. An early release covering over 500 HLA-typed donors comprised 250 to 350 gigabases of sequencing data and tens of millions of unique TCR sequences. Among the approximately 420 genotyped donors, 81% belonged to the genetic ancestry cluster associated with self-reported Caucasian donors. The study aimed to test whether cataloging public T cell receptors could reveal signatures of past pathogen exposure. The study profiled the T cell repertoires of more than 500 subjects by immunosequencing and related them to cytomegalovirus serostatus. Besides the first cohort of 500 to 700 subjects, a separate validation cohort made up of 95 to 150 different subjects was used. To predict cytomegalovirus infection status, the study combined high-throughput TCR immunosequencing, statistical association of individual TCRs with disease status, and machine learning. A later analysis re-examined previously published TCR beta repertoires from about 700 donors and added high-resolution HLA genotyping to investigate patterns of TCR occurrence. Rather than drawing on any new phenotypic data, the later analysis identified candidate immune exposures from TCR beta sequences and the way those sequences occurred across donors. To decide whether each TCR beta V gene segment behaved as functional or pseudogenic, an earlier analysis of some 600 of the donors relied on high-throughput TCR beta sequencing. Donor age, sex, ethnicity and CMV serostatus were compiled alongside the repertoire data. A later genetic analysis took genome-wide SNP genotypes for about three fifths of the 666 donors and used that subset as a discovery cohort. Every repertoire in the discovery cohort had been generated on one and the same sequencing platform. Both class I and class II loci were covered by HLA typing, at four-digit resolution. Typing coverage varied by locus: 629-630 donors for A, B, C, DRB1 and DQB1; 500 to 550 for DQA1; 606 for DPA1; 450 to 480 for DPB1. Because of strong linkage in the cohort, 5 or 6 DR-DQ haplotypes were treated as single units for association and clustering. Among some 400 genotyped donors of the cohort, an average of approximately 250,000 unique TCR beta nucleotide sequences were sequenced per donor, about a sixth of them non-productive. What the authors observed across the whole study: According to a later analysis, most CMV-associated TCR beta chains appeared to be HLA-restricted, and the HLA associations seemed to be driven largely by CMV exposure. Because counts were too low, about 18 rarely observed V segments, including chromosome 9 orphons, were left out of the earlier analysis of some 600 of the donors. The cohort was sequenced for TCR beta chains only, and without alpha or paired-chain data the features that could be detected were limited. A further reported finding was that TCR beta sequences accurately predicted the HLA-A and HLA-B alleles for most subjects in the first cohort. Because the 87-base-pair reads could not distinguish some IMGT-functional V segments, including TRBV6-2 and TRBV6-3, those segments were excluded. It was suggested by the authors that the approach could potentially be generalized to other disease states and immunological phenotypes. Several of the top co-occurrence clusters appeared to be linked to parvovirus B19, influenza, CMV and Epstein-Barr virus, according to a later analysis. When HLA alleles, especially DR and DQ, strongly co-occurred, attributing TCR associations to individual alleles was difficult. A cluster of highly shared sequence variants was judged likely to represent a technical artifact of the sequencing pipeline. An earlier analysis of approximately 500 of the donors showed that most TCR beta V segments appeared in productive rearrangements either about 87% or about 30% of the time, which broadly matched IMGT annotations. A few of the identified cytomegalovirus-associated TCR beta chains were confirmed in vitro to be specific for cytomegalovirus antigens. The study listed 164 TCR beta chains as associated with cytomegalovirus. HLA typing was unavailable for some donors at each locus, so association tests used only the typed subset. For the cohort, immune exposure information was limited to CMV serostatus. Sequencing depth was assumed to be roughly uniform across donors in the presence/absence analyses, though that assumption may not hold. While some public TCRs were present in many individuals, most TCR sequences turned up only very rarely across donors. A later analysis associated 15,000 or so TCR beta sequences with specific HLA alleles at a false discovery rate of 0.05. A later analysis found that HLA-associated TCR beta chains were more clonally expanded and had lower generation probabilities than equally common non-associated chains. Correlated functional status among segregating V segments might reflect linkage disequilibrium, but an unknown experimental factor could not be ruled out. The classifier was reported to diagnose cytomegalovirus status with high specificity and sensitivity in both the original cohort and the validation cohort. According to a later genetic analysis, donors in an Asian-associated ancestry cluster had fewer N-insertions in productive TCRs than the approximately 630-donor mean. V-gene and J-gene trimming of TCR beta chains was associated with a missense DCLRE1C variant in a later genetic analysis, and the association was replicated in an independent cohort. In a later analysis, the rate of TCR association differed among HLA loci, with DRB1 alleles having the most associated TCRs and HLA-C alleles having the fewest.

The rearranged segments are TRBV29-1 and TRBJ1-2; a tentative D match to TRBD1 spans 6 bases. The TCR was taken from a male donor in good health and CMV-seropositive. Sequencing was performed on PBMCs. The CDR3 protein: CSVERTENYGYTF. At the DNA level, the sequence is TGCAGCGTTGAGCGGACAGAAAACTATGGCTACACCTTC. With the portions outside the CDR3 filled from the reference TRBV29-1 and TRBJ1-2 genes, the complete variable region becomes SAVISQKPSRDICQRGTSLTIQCQVDSQVTMMFWYRQQPGQSLTLIATANQGSEATYESGFVIDKFPISRPNLTFSTLTVSNMSPEDSSIYLCSVERTENYGYTFGSGTRLTVV.